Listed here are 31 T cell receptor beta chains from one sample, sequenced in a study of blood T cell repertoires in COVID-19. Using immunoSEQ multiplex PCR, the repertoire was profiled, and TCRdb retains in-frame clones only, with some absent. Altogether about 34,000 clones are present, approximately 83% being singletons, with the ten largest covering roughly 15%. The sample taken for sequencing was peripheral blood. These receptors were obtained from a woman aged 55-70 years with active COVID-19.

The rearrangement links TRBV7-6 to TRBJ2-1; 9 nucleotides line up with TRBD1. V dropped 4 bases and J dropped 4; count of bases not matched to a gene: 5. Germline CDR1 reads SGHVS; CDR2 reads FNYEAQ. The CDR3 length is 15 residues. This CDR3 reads CASSSRQGVYNEQFF. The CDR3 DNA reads TGTGCCAGCAGCTCCCGACAGGGGGTGTACAATGAGCAGTTCTTC. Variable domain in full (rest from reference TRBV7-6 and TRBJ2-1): GAGVSQSPRYKVTKRGQDVALRCDPISGHVSLYWYRQALGQGPEFLTYFNYEAQQDKSGLPNDRFSAERPEGSISTLTIQRTEQRDSAMYRCASSSRQGVYNEQFFGPGTRLTVL.

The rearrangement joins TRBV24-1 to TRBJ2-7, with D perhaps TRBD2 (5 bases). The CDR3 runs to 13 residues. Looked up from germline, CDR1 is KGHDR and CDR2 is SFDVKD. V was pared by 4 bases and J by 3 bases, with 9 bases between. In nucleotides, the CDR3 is TGTGCCACCAGTGAAATTGGAGGCTACGAGCAGTACTTC. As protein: CATSEIGGYEQYF.

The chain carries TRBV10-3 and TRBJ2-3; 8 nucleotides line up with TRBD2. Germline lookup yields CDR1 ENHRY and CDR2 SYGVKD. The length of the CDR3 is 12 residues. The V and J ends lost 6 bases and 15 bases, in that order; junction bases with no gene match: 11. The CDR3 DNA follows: TGTGCCATCAGGTCCGGGACTAGGAATCCATATTTT. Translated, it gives CAIRSGTRNPYF.

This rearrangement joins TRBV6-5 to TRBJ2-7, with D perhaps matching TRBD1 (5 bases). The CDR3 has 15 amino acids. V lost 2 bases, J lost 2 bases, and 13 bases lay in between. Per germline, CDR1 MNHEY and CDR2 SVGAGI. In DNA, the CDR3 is TGTGCCAGCAGTTACGGGGCGGCGGCTACCTACGAGCAGTACTTC. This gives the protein CASSYGAAATYEQYF.

This CDR3 is CASSQVNEQPYGYTF. CDR3 DNA sequence: TGCGCCAGCAGCCAAGTCAATGAACAGCCCTATGGCTACACCTTC. The V call is TRBV4-1, the J call TRBJ1-2; no clear D. The CDR3 has 15 residues. Germline V gene lookup returns CDR1 MGHRA and CDR2 YSYEKL. Deletions cut 1 base from V and 4 bases from J, with 13 bases between.

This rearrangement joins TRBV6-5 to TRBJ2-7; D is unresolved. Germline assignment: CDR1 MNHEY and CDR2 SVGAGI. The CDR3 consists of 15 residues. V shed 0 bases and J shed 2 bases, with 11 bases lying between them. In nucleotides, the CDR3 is TGTGCCAGCAGTTACTCTTGGCGAGGCACCTACGAGCAGTACTTC. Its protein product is CASSYSWRGTYEQYF.

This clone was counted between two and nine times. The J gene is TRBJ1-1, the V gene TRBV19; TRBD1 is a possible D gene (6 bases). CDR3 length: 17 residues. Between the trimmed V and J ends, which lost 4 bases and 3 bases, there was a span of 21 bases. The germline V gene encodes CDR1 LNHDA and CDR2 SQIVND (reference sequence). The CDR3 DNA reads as TGTGCCAGTAGTACTGCCTCAACTACAGGGTTTCACACTGAAGCTTTCTTT. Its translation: CASSTASTTGFHTEAFF.

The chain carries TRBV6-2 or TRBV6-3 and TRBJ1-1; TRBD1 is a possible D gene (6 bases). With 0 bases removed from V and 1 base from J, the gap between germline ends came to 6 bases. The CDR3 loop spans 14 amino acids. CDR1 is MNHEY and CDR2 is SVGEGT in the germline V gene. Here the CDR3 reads CASSYSTGNTEAFF. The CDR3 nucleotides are TGTGCCAGCAGTTACTCGACAGGGAACACTGAAGCTTTCTTT.

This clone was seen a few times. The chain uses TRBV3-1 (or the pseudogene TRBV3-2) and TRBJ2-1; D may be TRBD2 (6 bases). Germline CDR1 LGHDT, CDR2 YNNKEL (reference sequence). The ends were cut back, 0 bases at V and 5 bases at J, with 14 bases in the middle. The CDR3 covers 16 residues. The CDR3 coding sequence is TGTGCCAGCAGCCAAGACCGTGGGCGGGGCCACAATGAGCAGTTCTTC. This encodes CASSQDRGRGHNEQFF.

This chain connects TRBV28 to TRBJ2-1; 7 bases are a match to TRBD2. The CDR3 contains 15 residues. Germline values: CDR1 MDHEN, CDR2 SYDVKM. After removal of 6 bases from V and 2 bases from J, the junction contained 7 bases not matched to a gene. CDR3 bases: TGTGCCAGCAGCTCAGCGGGGCTGACCTACAATGAGCAGTTCTTC. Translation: CASSSAGLTYNEQFF.

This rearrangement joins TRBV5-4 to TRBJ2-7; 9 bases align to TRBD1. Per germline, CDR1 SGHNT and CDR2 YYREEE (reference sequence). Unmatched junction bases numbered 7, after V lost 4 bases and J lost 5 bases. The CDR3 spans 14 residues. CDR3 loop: CASSGRDRVNEQYF. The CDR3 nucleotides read TGTGCCAGCAGCGGCCGGGACAGGGTCAACGAGCAGTACTTC.

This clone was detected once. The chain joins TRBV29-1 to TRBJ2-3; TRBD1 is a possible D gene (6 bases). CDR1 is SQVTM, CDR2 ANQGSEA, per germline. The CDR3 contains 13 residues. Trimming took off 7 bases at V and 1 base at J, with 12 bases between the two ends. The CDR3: CSAPGVGTDTQYF. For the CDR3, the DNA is TGCAGCGCCCCAGGGGTAGGCACAGATACGCAGTATTTT.

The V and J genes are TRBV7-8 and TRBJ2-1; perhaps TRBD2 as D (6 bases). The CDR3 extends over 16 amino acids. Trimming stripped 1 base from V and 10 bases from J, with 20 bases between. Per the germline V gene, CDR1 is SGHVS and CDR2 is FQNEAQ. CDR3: CASSLEGLTRAPEQFF. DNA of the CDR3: TGTGCCAGCAGCTTAGAAGGACTAACCCGGGCCCCGGAGCAGTTCTTC.

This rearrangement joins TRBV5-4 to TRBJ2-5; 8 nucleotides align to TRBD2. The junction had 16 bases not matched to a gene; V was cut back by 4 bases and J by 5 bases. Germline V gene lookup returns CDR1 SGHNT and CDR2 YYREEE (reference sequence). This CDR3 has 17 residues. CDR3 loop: CASSPKTPRGRLETQYF. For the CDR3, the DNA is TGTGCCAGCAGCCCGAAAACCCCCCGCGGGAGGTTGGAGACCCAGTACTTC.

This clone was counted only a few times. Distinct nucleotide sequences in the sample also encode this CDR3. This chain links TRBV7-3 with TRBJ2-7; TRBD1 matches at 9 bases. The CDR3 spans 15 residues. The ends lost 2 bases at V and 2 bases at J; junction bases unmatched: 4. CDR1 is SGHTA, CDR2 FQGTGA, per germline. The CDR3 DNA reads TGTGCCAGCAGCTTATTAGGACAGGGGACCTACGAGCAGTACTTC. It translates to CASSLLGQGTYEQYF.

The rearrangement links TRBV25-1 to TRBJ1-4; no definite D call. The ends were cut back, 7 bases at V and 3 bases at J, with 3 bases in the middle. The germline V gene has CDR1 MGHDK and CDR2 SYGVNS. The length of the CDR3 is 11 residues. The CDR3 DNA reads TGTGCCAGCACGGCTAATGAAAAACTGTTTTTT. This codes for CASTANEKLFF.

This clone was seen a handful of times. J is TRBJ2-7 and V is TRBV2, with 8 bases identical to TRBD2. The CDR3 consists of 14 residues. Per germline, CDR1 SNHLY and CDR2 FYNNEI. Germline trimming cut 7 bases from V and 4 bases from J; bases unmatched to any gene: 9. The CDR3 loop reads CASIRGGAGYEQYF. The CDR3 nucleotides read TGTGCCAGCATACGGGGGGGCGCAGGGTACGAGCAGTACTTC.

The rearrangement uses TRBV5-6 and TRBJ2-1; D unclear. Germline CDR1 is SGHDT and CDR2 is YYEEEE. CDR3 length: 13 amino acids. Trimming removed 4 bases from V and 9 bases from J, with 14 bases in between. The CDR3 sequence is CASSIARVPEQFF. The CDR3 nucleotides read TGTGCCAGCAGCATAGCCCGGGTTCCTGAGCAGTTCTTC.

The CDR3 protein is CASSYDREAFF. CDR3 nucleotides: TGTGCCAGCAGTTACGACAGGGAAGCTTTCTTT. The genes are TRBV6-6 and TRBJ1-1; the D gene is possibly TRBD1 (6 bases). The CDR3 runs 11 residues. V lost 2 bases, J lost 8 bases, and 6 bases lay in between. Germline V gene lookup returns CDR1 MNHNY and CDR2 SVGAGI (reference sequence).

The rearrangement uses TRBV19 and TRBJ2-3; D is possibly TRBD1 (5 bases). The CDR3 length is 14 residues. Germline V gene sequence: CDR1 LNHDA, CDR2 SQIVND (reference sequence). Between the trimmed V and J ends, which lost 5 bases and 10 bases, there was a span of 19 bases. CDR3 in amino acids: CASSPRVNLRAQYF. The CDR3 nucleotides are TGTGCCAGTAGTCCCAGGGTGAATCTTCGTGCGCAGTATTTT. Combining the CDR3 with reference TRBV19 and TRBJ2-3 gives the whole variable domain DGGITQSPKYLFRKEGQNVTLSCEQNLNHDAMYWYRQDPGQGLRLIYYSQIVNDFQKGDIAEGYSVSREKKESFPLTVTSAQKNPTAFYLCASSPRVNLRAQYFGPGTRLTVL.

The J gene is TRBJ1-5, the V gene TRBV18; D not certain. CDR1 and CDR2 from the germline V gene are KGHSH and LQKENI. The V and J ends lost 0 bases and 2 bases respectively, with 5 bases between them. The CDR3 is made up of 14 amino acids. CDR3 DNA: TGTGCCAGCTCACCACCGGGCGGCAATCAGCCCCAGCATTTT. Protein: CASSPPGGNQPQHF.

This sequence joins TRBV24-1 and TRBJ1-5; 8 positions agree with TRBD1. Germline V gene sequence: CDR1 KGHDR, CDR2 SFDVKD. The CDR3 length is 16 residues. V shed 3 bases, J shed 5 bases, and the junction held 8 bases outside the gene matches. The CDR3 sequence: CATSDVHRGGDQPQHF. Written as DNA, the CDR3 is TGTGCCACCAGTGATGTTCACAGGGGGGGGGATCAGCCCCAGCATTTT.

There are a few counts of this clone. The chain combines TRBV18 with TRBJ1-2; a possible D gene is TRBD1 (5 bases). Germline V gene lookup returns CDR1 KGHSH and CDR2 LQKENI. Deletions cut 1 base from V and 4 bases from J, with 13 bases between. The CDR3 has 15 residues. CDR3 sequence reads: CASSPLGGTGYGYTF. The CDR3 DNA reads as TGTGCCAGCTCACCACTGGGGGGAACAGGCTATGGCTACACCTTC.

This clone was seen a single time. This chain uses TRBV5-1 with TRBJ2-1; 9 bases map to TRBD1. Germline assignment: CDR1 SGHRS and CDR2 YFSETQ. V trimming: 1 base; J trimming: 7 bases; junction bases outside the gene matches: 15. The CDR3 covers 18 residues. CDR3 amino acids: CASSLTGGETFRMNEQFF. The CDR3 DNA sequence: TGCGCCAGCAGCTTGACAGGGGGCGAGACCTTTAGGATGAATGAGCAGTTCTTC. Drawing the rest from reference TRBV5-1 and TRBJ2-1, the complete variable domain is KAGVTQTPRYLIKTRGQQVTLSCSPISGHRSVSWYQQTPGQGLQFLFEYFSETQRNKGNFPGRFSGRQFSNSRSEMNVSTLELGDSALYLCASSLTGGETFRMNEQFFGPGTRLTVL.

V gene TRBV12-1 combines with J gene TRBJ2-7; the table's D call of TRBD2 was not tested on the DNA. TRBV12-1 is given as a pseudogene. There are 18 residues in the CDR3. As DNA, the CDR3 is TGTGCCAGCAGCTTTGTACTTTTGCGCCGGGACTGCACCTACGAGCAGTACTTC. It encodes CASSFVLLRRDCTYEQYF.

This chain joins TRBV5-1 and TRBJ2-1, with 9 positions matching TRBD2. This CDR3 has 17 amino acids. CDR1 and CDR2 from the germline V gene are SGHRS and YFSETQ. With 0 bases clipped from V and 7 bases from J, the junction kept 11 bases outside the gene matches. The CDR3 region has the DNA TGCGCCAGCAGCTTGGCTGTGACTAGCGGCCTTGGGAATGAGCAGTTCTTC. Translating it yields CASSLAVTSGLGNEQFF.

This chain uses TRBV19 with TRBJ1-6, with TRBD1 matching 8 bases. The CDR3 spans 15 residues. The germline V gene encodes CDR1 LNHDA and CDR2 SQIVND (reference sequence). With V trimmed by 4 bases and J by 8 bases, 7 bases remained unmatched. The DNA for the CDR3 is TGTGCCAGTAGTACAAGGACAGGGACGGATTCACCCCTCCACTTT. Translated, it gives CASSTRTGTDSPLHF.

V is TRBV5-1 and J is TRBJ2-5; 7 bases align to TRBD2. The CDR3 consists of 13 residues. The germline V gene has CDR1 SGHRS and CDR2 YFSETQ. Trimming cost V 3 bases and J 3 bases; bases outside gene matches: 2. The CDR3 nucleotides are TGCGCCAGCAGCTCAGGACTAGAAGAGACCCAGTACTTC. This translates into CASSSGLEETQYF. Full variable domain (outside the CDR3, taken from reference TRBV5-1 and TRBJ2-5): KAGVTQTPRYLIKTRGQQVTLSCSPISGHRSVSWYQQTPGQGLQFLFEYFSETQRNKGNFPGRFSGRQFSNSRSEMNVSTLELGDSALYLCASSSGLEETQYFGPGTRLLVL.

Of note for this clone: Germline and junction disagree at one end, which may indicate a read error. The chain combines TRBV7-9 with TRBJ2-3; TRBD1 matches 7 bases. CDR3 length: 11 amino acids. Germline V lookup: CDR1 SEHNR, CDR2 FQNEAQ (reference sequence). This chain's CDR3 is CASSLGFGTDF. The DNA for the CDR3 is TGTGCCAGCAGCTTAGGATTCGGGACAGATTTT.

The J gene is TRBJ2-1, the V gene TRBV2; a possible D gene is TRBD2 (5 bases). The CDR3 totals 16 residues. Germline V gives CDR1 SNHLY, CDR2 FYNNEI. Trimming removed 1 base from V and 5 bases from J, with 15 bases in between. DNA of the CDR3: TGTGCCAGCAGTGAAGGGCCTAGCTCCCCCCACAATGAGCAGTTCTTC. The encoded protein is CASSEGPSSPHNEQFF. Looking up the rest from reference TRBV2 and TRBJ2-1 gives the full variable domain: EPEVTQTPSHQVTQMGQEVILRCVPISNHLYFYWYRQILGQKVEFLVSFYNNEISEKSEIFDDQFSVERPDGSNFTLKIRSTKLEDSAMYFCASSEGPSSPHNEQFFGPGTRLTVL.

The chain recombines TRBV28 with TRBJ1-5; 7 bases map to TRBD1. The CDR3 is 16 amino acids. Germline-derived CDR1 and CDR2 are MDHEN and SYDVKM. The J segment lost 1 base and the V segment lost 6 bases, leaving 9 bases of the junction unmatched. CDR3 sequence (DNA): TGTGCCAGCAGGTCGACAGGGTGGGGAAGCAATCAGCCCCAGCATTTT. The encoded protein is CASRSTGWGSNQPQHF.